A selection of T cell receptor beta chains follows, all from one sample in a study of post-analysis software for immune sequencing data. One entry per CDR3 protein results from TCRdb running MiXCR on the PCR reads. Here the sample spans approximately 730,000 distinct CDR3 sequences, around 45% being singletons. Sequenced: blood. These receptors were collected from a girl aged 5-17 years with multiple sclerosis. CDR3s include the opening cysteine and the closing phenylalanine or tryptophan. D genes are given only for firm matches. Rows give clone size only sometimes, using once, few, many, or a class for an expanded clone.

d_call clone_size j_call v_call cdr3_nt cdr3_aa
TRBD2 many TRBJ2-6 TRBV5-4 TGTGCCAGCAGCCCCCCCGGGGGGGACAACGTCCTGACTTTC CASSPPGGDNVLTF
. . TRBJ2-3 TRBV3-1 TGTGCCAGCAGCTCGGGAGAGCTCAGATATACGCAGTATTTT CASSSGELRYTQYF
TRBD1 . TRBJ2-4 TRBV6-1 TGTGCCAGCAGTGCCACGACAGGGCTAACCAAAAACATTCAGTACTTC CASSATTGLTKNIQYF
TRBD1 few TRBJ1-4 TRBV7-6 TGTGCCAGCAGCCGTCGACAGGGAGCTAATGAAAAACTGTTTTTT CASSRRQGANEKLFF
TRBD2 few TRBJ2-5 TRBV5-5 TGTGCCAGCAGCCACCTAGCGGGTGGGGGGACCCAGTACTTC CASSHLAGGGTQYF
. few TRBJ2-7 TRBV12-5 TGTGCTAGCGGAGGTGGTACGGGCGAGCAGTACTTC CASGGGTGEQYF
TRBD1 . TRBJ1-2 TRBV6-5 TGTGCCAGCAGTTACGCAGGGGGAGGGGGGCTCAGCGGCGGCTACACCTTC CASSYAGGGGLSGGYTF
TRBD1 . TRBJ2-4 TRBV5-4 TGTGCCAGCAGCTCAAAAACCGGACAGGAGATAGCCAAAAACATTCAGTACTTC CASSSKTGQEIAKNIQYF
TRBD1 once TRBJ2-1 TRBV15 TGTGCCACCAGCTTAGGACAGGGACGAAGCGGGCCCGACAATGAGCAGTTCTTC CATSLGQGRSGPDNEQFF
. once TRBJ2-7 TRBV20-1 TGCAGTGCTAGAGATGAGCGGCAGGGTAGCTACGAGCAGTACTTC CSARDERQGSYEQYF
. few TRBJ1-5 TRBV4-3 TGCGCCAGCAGCCAAGATTTGAGGGGAAATCAGCCCCAGCATTTT CASSQDLRGNQPQHF
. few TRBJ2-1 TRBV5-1 TGCGCCAGCAGCTTGGGTCGGTCTTCACGCAATGAGCAGTTCTTC CASSLGRSSRNEQFF
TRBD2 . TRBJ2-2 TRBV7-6 TGTGCCAGCAGCCCCAGCGGGAGCGGGAACACCGGGGAGCTGTTTTTT CASSPSGSGNTGELFF
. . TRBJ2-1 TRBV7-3 TGTGCCAGCAGCCGAGGGCCCCCAGGCCTCAATGAGCAGTTCTTC CASSRGPPGLNEQFF
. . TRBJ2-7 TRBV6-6 TGTGCCAGCAGTTACTCGGGCGAAGACTACGAGCAGTACTTC CASSYSGEDYEQYF
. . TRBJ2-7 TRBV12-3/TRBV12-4 TGTGCCAGCAGTTTTCCCGGGGGCCACGAGCAGTACTTC CASSFPGGHEQYF
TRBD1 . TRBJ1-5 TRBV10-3 TGTGCCACAACCGCGGGACAGGGTTTTGGTAGCAATCAGCCCCAGCATTTT CATTAGQGFGSNQPQHF
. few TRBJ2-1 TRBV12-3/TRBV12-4 TGTGCCAGCGGAGGGTCTGGGAATGAGCAGTTCTTC CASGGSGNEQFF
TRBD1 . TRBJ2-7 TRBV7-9 TGTGCCAGCAGCCCACAGGGGGACTACGAGCAGTACTTC CASSPQGDYEQYF
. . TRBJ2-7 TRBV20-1 TGCAGTGCTAGATATTCATTCGGGCCCGAGCAGTACTTC CSARYSFGPEQYF
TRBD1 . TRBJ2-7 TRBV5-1 TGCGCCAGCAGCGCGGGGACAGGGGGCTTCTACGAGCAGTACTTC CASSAGTGGFYEQYF
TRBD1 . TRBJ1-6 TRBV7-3 TGTGCCAGCAGCTTAAGAGGGGCAGGGGGAGATTCACCCCTCCACTTT CASSLRGAGGDSPLHF
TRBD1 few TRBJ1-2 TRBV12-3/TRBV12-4 TGTGCCAGCAGTTCCGCCGACCGACAGGGGCGGAATGGCTACACCTTC CASSSADRQGRNGYTF
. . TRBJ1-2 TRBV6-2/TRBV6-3 TGTGCCAGCACCTTAAGTGGTCCCAACTATGGCTACACCTTC CASTLSGPNYGYTF
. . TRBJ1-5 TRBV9 TGTGCCAGCAGCGGACGGGAATCCAGTCAGCCCCAGCATTTT CASSGRESSQPQHF
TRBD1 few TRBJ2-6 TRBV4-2 TGTGCCAGCAGCCGAAATCAAGGACAGGGGATCTCTGGGGCCAACGTCCTGACTTTC CASSRNQGQGISGANVLTF
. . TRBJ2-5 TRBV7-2 TGTGCCAGCAGCCTCCAGATGGCCTCCGGACTAGAGACCCAGTACTTC CASSLQMASGLETQYF
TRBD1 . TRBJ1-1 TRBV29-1 TGCAGCGCCGGGACAGGGAGAGTCACTGAAGCTTTCTTT CSAGTGRVTEAFF
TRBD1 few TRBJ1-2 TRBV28 TGTGCCAGCAGTCCCCGAGGGGGCGTCTATGGCTACACCTTC CASSPRGGVYGYTF
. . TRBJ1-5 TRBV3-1 TGTGCCAGCAGCCGGAATACAGGAAACAATCAGCCCCAGCATTTT CASSRNTGNNQPQHF
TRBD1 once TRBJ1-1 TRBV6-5 TGTGCCAGCAGAGAAACAGGGGGGGCTGAAGCTTTCTTT CASRETGGAEAFF
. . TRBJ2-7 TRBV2 TGTGCCAGCGGGTTGGAGTTATCCTACGAGCAGTACTTC CASGLELSYEQYF
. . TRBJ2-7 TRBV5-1 TGCGCCAGCGCGGACAGTTCCTACGAGCAGTACTTC CASADSSYEQYF
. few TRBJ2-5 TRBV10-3 TGTGCCATCAGTGACGGGGTGGGCGAGACCCAGTACTTC CAISDGVGETQYF
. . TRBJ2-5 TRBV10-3 TGTGCCATCAGTGAGGCTGCCTCAGGGAAGATGGCTAAAGAGACCCAGTACTTC CAISEAASGKMAKETQYF
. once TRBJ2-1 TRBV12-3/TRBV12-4 TGTGCCAGCAGTTTAGGTACAGGGTTCTCCAATGAGCAGTTCTTC CASSLGTGFSNEQFF
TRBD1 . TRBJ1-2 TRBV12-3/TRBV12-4 TGTGCCAGCAGTTCGTCGGACAGGGGGCACTACACCTTC CASSSSDRGHYTF
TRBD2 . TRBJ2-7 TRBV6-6 TGTGCCAGCAGTTACCGGCGGGAGGGCTACGAGCAGTACTTC CASSYRREGYEQYF
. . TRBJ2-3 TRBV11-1 TGTGCCAGCAGCTTAGCAGCGGAGAGGGACGATACGCAGTATTTT CASSLAAERDDTQYF
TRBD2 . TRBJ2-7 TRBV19 TGTGCCAGTAGCCTCAGCGGGAGGCACTACGAGCAGTACTTC CASSLSGRHYEQYF
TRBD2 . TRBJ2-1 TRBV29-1 TGCAGCGTTGAAGTGACAGCGGGAGGCCATTTTGAGCAGTTCTTC CSVEVTAGGHFEQFF
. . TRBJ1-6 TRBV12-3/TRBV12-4 TGTGCCAGCGCAGGGAGCCTAGATTCACCCCTCCACTTT CASAGSLDSPLHF
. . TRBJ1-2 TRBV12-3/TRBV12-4 TGTGCCAGCAGTTTGCGTTTCAGTGGTAACATCCGCCTACTCTATGGCTACACCTTC CASSLRFSGNIRLLYGYTF
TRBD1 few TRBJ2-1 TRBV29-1 TGCAGCGTTGCTCCTTGGGGACAGGGTCAAAATGAGCAGTTCTTC CSVAPWGQGQNEQFF
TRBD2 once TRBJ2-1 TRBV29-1 TGCAGCGTCGATACTAGCGGCCTCTACAATGAGCAGTTCTTC CSVDTSGLYNEQFF
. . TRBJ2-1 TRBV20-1 TGCAGTGCTAGAGATCTGGGGGCTCCCCTCAATGAGCAGTTCTTC CSARDLGAPLNEQFF
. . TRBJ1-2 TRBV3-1 TGTGCCAGCAGCCAAGATTACGGGAACTATGGCTACACCTTC CASSQDYGNYGYTF
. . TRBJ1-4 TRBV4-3 TGCGCCAGCAGCCAAGAAAGGGCCGAAAAACTGTTTTTT CASSQERAEKLFF
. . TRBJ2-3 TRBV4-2 TGTGCCAGCAGCCAAGGGGGTGGCTTCACCACAGATACGCAGTATTTT CASSQGGGFTTDTQYF
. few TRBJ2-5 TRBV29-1 TGCAGCGTTATACACCCATTGGAGACCCAGTACTTC CSVIHPLETQYF